The 30 T cell receptor beta chains presented below share a single source sample, sequenced in a study of control samples from healthy donors and cancer patients. The protocol was immunoSEQ multiplex PCR, while the TCRdb copy is restricted to in-frame clones and leaves out a portion. This sample has 120,000 to 150,000 clones, with 91% found just once. The material sequenced was blood. Source of these receptors: a man in his thirties or forties in good health.

The chain has TRBV5-1 and TRBJ2-7; D not resolved. Between the trimmed V and J ends, which lost 3 bases and 3 bases, there was a span of 10 bases. This CDR3 spans 13 amino acids. Germline-derived CDR1 and CDR2 are SGHRS and YFSETQ. CDR3 amino acids: CASSSYGNYEQYF. Here the CDR3 DNA reads TGCGCCAGCAGCTCGTACGGAAACTACGAGCAGTACTTC.

The rearrangement uses TRBV5-5 and TRBJ1-1; 7 bases are a match to TRBD1. Germline V gene data show CDR1 as SGHKS and CDR2 as YYEKEE (reference sequence). The CDR3 sequence is 18 residues long. Unmatched junction bases numbered 18, after V lost 1 base and J lost 6 bases. The chain's CDR3 is CASSLRGQNLPKTAEAFF. CDR3 coding DNA: TGTGCCAGCAGCTTGAGGGGACAGAACCTCCCGAAGACCGCTGAAGCTTTCTTT.

The chain has TRBV12-3 or TRBV12-4 and TRBJ1-2, with D hard to call. This CDR3 is built from 11 residues. Trimming shortened V by 6 bases and J by 8 bases, and 10 bases separated the two germline ends. The CDR3 loop is CASRNYLGYTF. The CDR3 DNA is TGTGCCAGCAGAAACTATTTAGGCTACACCTTC.

The rearrangement uses TRBV7-8 and TRBJ2-7, with 11 bases identical to TRBD2. Trimming at V came to 3 bases and at J to 3 bases, leaving 1 base not matched to a gene. This CDR3 region has 14 residues. CDR1 and CDR2 (germline): SGHVS, FQNEAQ. The CDR3 DNA sequence: TGTGCCAGCAGCTTGCTAGCGGGGGGCTACGAGCAGTACTTC. Amino acid sequence: CASSLLAGGYEQYF.

This clone turned up a few times. The chain carries TRBV30 and TRBJ1-1, with 9 bases aligning to TRBD1. V lost 0 bases, J lost 3 bases, and 5 bases stayed unmatched. There are 15 residues in the CDR3. CDR1 and CDR2 (germline): GTSNPN, SVGIG (reference sequence). The CDR3 region has the DNA TGTGCCTGGAGTGTACAAGACAGGGGGTACACTGAAGCTTTCTTT. Translating gives CAWSVQDRGYTEAFF. The full variable domain, with the rest looked up from reference TRBV30 and TRBJ1-1, is SQTIHQWPATLVQPVGSPLSLECTVEGTSNPNLYWYRQAAGRGLQLLFYSVGIGQISSEVPQNLSASRPQDRQFILSSKKLLLSDSGFYLCAWSVQDRGYTEAFFGQGTRLTVV.

The rearrangement joins TRBV6-1 to TRBJ1-5; D is undetermined. Germline V gene data show CDR1 as MNHNS and CDR2 as SASEGT. Trimming stripped 1 base from V and 9 bases from J, with 13 bases between. The CDR3 covers 14 residues. CDR3 amino acids: CASSEEAGVGPQHF. The CDR3 DNA follows: TGTGCCAGCAGTGAAGAAGCGGGAGTAGGGCCCCAGCATTTT.

As DNA, the CDR3 is TGTGCCAGTAGTTCTCCGGGACTATACAGCGAGCAGTACTTC. The encoded protein is CASSSPGLYSEQYF. The chain is built from TRBV19 and TRBJ2-7, with TRBD2 identical over 7 bases. Germline assignment: CDR1 LNHDA and CDR2 SQIVND (reference sequence). The length of the CDR3 is 14 residues. V was pared by 5 bases and J by 6 bases, with 10 bases of the junction left unmatched.

This clone has just a few counts. The V call is TRBV30, the J call TRBJ2-7; D may correspond to TRBD1 or TRBD2 (5 bases each). The CDR3 is 12 residues long. Germline-derived CDR1 and CDR2 are GTSNPN and SVGIG (reference sequence). Trimming cost V 5 bases and J 0 bases, with 8 bases left between them. The CDR3: CAWRDVSYEQYF. As DNA, the CDR3 is TGTGCCTGGCGGGACGTCTCCTACGAGCAGTACTTC.

This chain joins TRBV3-1 (or the pseudogene TRBV3-2) and TRBJ1-2; 7 nucleotides line up with TRBD1. This CDR3 region has 16 residues. V dropped 3 bases and J dropped 6; count of bases not matched to a gene: 13. The V gene's germline CDR1 is LGHDT and CDR2 YNNKEL (reference sequence). The CDR3: CASSQIDRVGRNGYTF. CDR3 nucleotide sequence: TGTGCCAGCAGCCAGATTGACAGGGTGGGTCGGAATGGCTACACCTTC.

This chain joins TRBV10-1 and TRBJ1-5; tentative D call: TRBD1 (6 bases). CDR1 and CDR2 (germline): WNHNN, SYGVQD (reference sequence). The CDR3 runs to 15 residues. The V and J ends lost 3 bases and 5 bases respectively, with 14 bases between them. The chain's CDR3 is CASSDGGGWDQPQHF. The CDR3 nucleotides read TGCGCCAGCAGTGACGGCGGGGGCTGGGATCAGCCCCAGCATTTT.

This sequence joins TRBV5-4 and TRBJ1-2; TRBD1 matches 9 bases. The CDR3 sequence is 13 residues long. V was pared by 4 bases and J by 4 bases, with 2 bases of the junction left unmatched. Germline V lookup: CDR1 SGHNT, CDR2 YYREEE (reference sequence). As DNA, the CDR3 is TGTGCCAGCAGCGAGGACAGGGGCTATGGCTACACCTTC. Amino acid sequence: CASSEDRGYGYTF.

The gene calls are TRBV5-8 and TRBJ1-2; D uncertain. The CDR3 contains 15 residues. The germline V and J ends were trimmed by 1 base and 4 bases, with 14 bases remaining between them. The germline V gene encodes CDR1 SGHTS and CDR2 YDEGEE. The CDR3 region is CASSLRRKEAYGYTF. The CDR3 DNA sequence: TGTGCCAGCAGCTTGAGGAGAAAGGAGGCCTATGGCTACACCTTC.

The chain couples TRBV3-1 (or the pseudogene TRBV3-2) to TRBJ2-2, with D maybe TRBD2 (6 bases). V was shortened by 3 bases and J by 0 bases, with 14 bases between the two germline ends. Germline V gene sequence: CDR1 LGHDT, CDR2 YNNKEL (reference sequence). This CDR3 is built from 17 residues. The CDR3 DNA reads TGTGCCAGCAGCCAGGCGGGACTGGCCCCGAACACCGGGGAGCTGTTTTTT. It specifies CASSQAGLAPNTGELFF.

This chain joins TRBV27 and TRBJ1-2, with D possibly being TRBD1 (6 bases). The germline CDR1 and CDR2 sequences are MNHEY and SMNVEV (reference sequence). The CDR3 extends over 13 amino acids. Between the trimmed V and J ends, which lost 3 bases and 3 bases, there was a span of 8 bases. The DNA for the CDR3 is TGTGCCAGCAGTTTGGGACAATACTATGGCTACACCTTC. This codes for CASSLGQYYGYTF.

The chain couples TRBV28 to TRBJ1-1; D perhaps matches TRBD1 (6 bases). The CDR3 consists of 15 residues. In germline, CDR1 is MDHEN, CDR2 SYDVKM. V lost 3 bases, J lost 7 bases, and 18 bases lay in between. The CDR3 sequence: CASSFPRGGRREAFF. The CDR3 region has the DNA TGTGCCAGCAGTTTCCCTCGGGGGGGGCGACGTGAAGCTTTCTTT.

The V call is TRBV19, the J call TRBJ2-6, with D hard to call. The CDR3 has 17 residues. Germline V gives CDR1 LNHDA, CDR2 SQIVND (reference sequence). Trimming removed 3 bases from V and 0 bases from J, with 12 bases in between. The CDR3 region is CASSIIGAVSGANVLTF. The CDR3 region has the DNA TGTGCCAGTAGTATTATCGGTGCGGTCTCTGGGGCCAACGTCCTGACTTTC.

The chain has TRBV18 and TRBJ2-6; 7 nucleotides match TRBD1. The ends lost 2 bases at V and 0 bases at J; junction bases unmatched: 7. The CDR3 is 18 residues long. From germline, CDR1 is KGHSH and CDR2 LQKENI. CDR3 residues: CASSPFPGGDSGANVLTF. In nucleotides, the CDR3 is TGTGCCAGCTCACCATTCCCAGGGGGAGACTCTGGGGCCAACGTCCTGACTTTC.

The chain joins TRBV11-2 to TRBJ2-4, with TRBD1 identical over 7 bases. The junction had 12 bases not matched to a gene; V was cut back by 1 base and J by 6 bases. The CDR3 is made up of 17 amino acids. CDR1 SGHAT and CDR2 FQNNGV come from the germline V gene. The CDR3 sequence is CASSLANPGTVGNIQYF. The CDR3 nucleotides are TGTGCCAGCAGCTTAGCGAATCCCGGGACAGTAGGAAACATTCAGTACTTC.

The gene calls are TRBV30 and TRBJ1-5, with D possibly TRBD1 on 6 matching bases. The germline V gene has CDR1 GTSNPN and CDR2 SVGIG (reference sequence). CDR3 size: 17 residues. V gave up 1 base and J gave up 2 bases, with 18 bases separating them. The CDR3 sequence is CAWSAARTTGRNQPQHF. The CDR3 nucleotides are TGTGCCTGGAGTGCGGCCAGAACTACAGGGCGCAATCAGCCCCAGCATTTT.

This clone was detected once. This sequence joins TRBV24-1 and TRBJ2-1; TRBD1 matches at 9 bases. The V gene's germline CDR1 is KGHDR and CDR2 SFDVKD. J lost 10 bases, V lost 0 bases, and 6 bases had no gene match. This CDR3 region has 15 residues. DNA of the CDR3: TGTGCCACCAGTGATTTGCCCCGGGACAGGGAGGAGCAGTTCTTC. Protein sequence: CATSDLPRDREEQFF.

V gene TRBV28 combines with J gene TRBJ1-1, with 9 nucleotides matching TRBD1. CDR1 is MDHEN and CDR2 is SYDVKM in the germline V gene. This CDR3 spans 15 amino acids. Trimming removed 5 bases from V and 1 base from J; junction bases left unmatched: 5. CDR3 protein: CASSLETGGNTEAFF. The DNA for the CDR3 is TGTGCCAGCAGTCTAGAGACAGGGGGGAACACTGAAGCTTTCTTT.

This chain joins TRBV10-3 and TRBJ1-5; D is possibly TRBD1 (5 bases). The germline V gene encodes CDR1 ENHRY and CDR2 SYGVKD. The CDR3 spans 15 residues. V was cut by 2 bases and J by 5 bases, with 13 bases left in between. CDR3 in DNA: TGTGCCATCAGTGAGACTGACAGTAATCATCAGCCCCAGCATTTT. It yields the protein CAISETDSNHQPQHF.

This clone was counted a few times. The J gene is TRBJ1-2, the V gene TRBV27, with a possible D match to TRBD1 (5 bases). The CDR3 extends over 14 amino acids. Trimming shortened V by 6 bases and J by 4 bases, and 15 bases separated the two germline ends. In germline, CDR1 is MNHEY, CDR2 SMNVEV (reference sequence). CDR3: CASSEADGGYGYTF. Here the CDR3 DNA reads TGTGCCAGCAGCGAGGCGGATGGGGGCTATGGCTACACCTTC.

This chain uses TRBV6-5 with TRBJ1-1, with TRBD1 as a possible D gene (5 bases). Trimming stripped 6 bases from V and 5 bases from J, with 13 bases between. Germline V gene sequence: CDR1 MNHEY, CDR2 SVGAGI. The CDR3 loop spans 13 amino acids. The CDR3 sequence: CASSLRRGTEAFF. As DNA, the CDR3 is TGTGCCAGCAGCCTCCGTAGGGGAACTGAAGCTTTCTTT.

The chain recombines TRBV5-1 with TRBJ2-3; 8 nucleotides agree with TRBD1. V lost 3 bases, J lost 1 base, and 7 bases stayed unmatched. CDR1 and CDR2 from the germline V gene are SGHRS and YFSETQ. The CDR3 consists of 16 residues. CDR3 DNA sequence: TGCGCCAGCAGCTCAGGACAGGGTTATGGCACAGATACGCAGTATTTT. This sequence encodes CASSSGQGYGTDTQYF.

This clone appeared a single time. The V call is TRBV27, the J call TRBJ1-1; no clear D. CDR3 length: 13 residues. V gave up 8 bases and J gave up 1 base, with 11 bases separating them. Per germline, CDR1 MNHEY and CDR2 SMNVEV (reference sequence). The CDR3 DNA reads as TGTGCCAGCCGTGTTTTCGAGAACACTGAAGCTTTCTTT. Its translation is CASRVFENTEAFF.

The rearrangement links TRBV9 to TRBJ2-7; 8 nucleotides agree with TRBD1. Germline lookup yields CDR1 SGDLS and CDR2 YYNGEE. With 2 bases clipped from V and 6 bases from J, the junction kept 7 bases outside the gene matches. The CDR3 is made up of 14 amino acids. CDR3 residues: CASSVGQAMGEQYF. DNA for the CDR3: TGTGCCAGCAGCGTGGGACAGGCCATGGGCGAGCAGTACTTC.

The gene calls are TRBV27 and TRBJ2-2; a possible D gene is TRBD1 (5 bases). Trimming pared 2 bases from V and 7 bases from J, leaving 5 bases between. The CDR3 spans 12 residues. CDR1 and CDR2 from the germline V gene are MNHEY and SMNVEV (reference sequence). DNA for the CDR3: TGTGCCAGCAGTTTAAGGGGCGGGGAGCTGTTTTTT. The encoded protein is CASSLRGGELFF.

V usage is TRBV4-2 and J usage is TRBJ1-1; D possibly corresponds to TRBD1 (6 bases). The CDR3 sequence is 16 residues long. The V end was cut by 1 base, the J end by 5 bases, with 17 bases between. The germline gives CDR1 LGHNA, CDR2 YNFKEQ. The CDR3 spells CASSQGYGQPRTEAFF. CDR3 nucleotides: TGTGCCAGCAGCCAAGGATACGGACAGCCCAGGACTGAAGCTTTCTTT.

The chain employs TRBV5-6 and TRBJ1-4; TRBD1 matches at 12 bases. The V segment lost 0 bases and the J segment 8 bases; nucleotides outside the gene matches: 2. CDR3 length: 15 amino acids. Germline V gives CDR1 SGHDT, CDR2 YYEEEE. In nucleotides, the CDR3 is TGTGCCAGCAGCTTGGCCGGGACAGGGGGCGAAAAACTGTTTTTT. It is translated as CASSLAGTGGEKLFF.